The 31 T cell receptor beta chains in this list originate from one sample, sequenced in a study of blood T cell repertoires in COVID-19. Clones were sequenced by immunoSEQ multiplex PCR, and TCRdb holds only the in-frame ones, with some missing. The table shows approximately 80,000 clones, with under 80% occurring only once. Sequencing input: peripheral blood. The receptors derive from a human donor in a cohort sampled during active COVID-19.

This clone was seen more than once but under ten times. This chain links TRBV4-1 with TRBJ2-7; 7 bases match TRBD1. V dropped 3 bases and J dropped 4; count of bases not matched to a gene: 6. This CDR3 contains 14 residues. Germline V CDR1 and CDR2: MGHRA, YSYEKL. The CDR3 region has the DNA TGCGCCAGCAGCCAGACGACAGGGAAATACGAGCAGTACTTC. It specifies CASSQTTGKYEQYF.

This clone was seen only a few times. The chain couples TRBV12-5 to TRBJ1-2; tentative D call: TRBD1 (6 bases). The CDR3 runs to 15 residues. The germline V and J ends were trimmed by 4 bases and 4 bases, with 16 bases remaining between them. Germline CDR1 and CDR2: LGHNT and FRNRAP. The CDR3 bases are TGTGCTAGTGGTTCCCCCCGGGGGGCAGGCTATGGCTACACCTTC. Protein product: CASGSPRGAGYGYTF.

The rearrangement joins TRBV7-2 to TRBJ2-7; tentatively, D is TRBD1 (6 bases). Per germline, CDR1 SGHTA and CDR2 FQGNSA. The CDR3 extends over 15 amino acids. The germline V and J ends were trimmed by 6 bases and 4 bases, with 19 bases remaining between them. This CDR3 is CASSPTGSRGYEQYF. CDR3 in DNA: TGTGCCAGCAGTCCTACGGGCAGCAGGGGTTACGAGCAGTACTTC. Full variable domain (remainder filled in from reference TRBV7-2 and TRBJ2-7): GAGVSQSPSNKVTEKGKDVELRCDPISGHTALYWYRQSLGQGLEFLIYFQGNSAPDKSGLPSDRFSAERTGGSVSTLTIQRTQQEDSAVYLCASSPTGSRGYEQYFGPGTRLTVT.

This clone was counted only a few times. This chain connects TRBV7-8 to TRBJ2-3, with 7 bases that match TRBD2. V was clipped by 1 base and J by 6 bases; unmatched bases: 7. The CDR3 is 15 amino acids. The germline gives CDR1 SGHVS, CDR2 FQNEAQ. The CDR3 loop is CASSLVGTTQDTQYF. The CDR3, as DNA: TGTGCCAGCAGCTTAGTGGGGACTACTCAGGATACGCAGTATTTT.

In this sample, this clone turned up a few times. The chain joins TRBV18 to TRBJ1-2; 7 nucleotides align to TRBD1. CDR1 and CDR2 from the germline V gene are KGHSH and LQKENI. This CDR3 region has 15 residues. With 3 bases clipped from V and 5 bases from J, the junction kept 9 bases outside the gene matches. CDR3 sequence: CASSPSPGQLYGYTF. The CDR3, as DNA: TGTGCCAGCTCACCTTCGCCGGGACAGCTTTATGGCTACACCTTC.

The gene calls are TRBV11-3 and TRBJ1-1; D perhaps matches TRBD1 (6 bases). Per germline, CDR1 SGHNT and CDR2 YENEEA. V was trimmed by 2 bases and J by 1 base, leaving 11 bases between them. The CDR3 consists of 15 residues. The DNA of the CDR3 is TGTGCCAGCAGCTTACCCCGGGGGGCGAACACTGAAGCTTTCTTT. Translating it yields CASSLPRGANTEAFF.

The CDR3 is CASSRTGGYSNQPQHF. The CDR3 region has the DNA TGTGCCAGCAGCCGGACAGGGGGTTATAGCAATCAGCCCCAGCATTTT. The chain carries TRBV7-8 and TRBJ1-5, with 10 bases identical to TRBD1. This CDR3 contains 16 residues. Germline trimming cut 5 bases from V and 0 bases from J; bases unmatched to any gene: 4. CDR1 SGHVS and CDR2 FQNEAQ come from the germline V gene.

This clone occurred a few times. V usage is TRBV6-5 and J usage is TRBJ1-5, with D maybe TRBD1 (5 bases). Between the trimmed V and J ends, which lost 6 bases and 0 bases, there was a span of 12 bases. The CDR3 spans 15 residues. Germline CDR1 reads MNHEY; CDR2 reads SVGAGI. CDR3 in amino acids: CASRSPGGSNQPQHF. CDR3 DNA sequence: TGTGCCAGCAGATCACCCGGGGGTAGCAATCAGCCCCAGCATTTT.

About this clone: A junction boundary mismatches the germline segment, possibly from a read error. The chain couples TRBV6-1 to TRBJ1-2, with 8 bases identical to TRBD1. The CDR3 has 15 residues. Germline V lookup: CDR1 MNHNS, CDR2 SASEGT. The CDR3 DNA sequence: TGTGCCAGCAGCGAAGGGGCAGGGGGCGTCTATGGCTACACCTTC. Its translation is CASSEGAGGVYGYTF.

The rearrangement uses TRBV2 and TRBJ2-4, with TRBD1 as a possible D gene (6 bases). V shed 8 bases and J shed 0 bases, with 14 bases lying between them. Germline CDR1 reads SNHLY; CDR2 reads FYNNEI. The length of the CDR3 is 15 residues. CDR3 sequence reads: CASCNRVQAKNIQYF. In DNA, the CDR3 is TGTGCCAGCTGCAACAGGGTACAAGCCAAAAACATTCAGTACTTC.

The V and J genes are TRBV29-1 and TRBJ1-2, with 8 nucleotides matching TRBD1. The length of the CDR3 is 11 residues. V trimming: 7 bases; J trimming: 7 bases; junction bases outside the gene matches: 5. Germline CDR1 and CDR2: SQVTM and ANQGSEA. CDR3 residues: CSAGQGSGYTF. CDR3 nucleotides: TGCAGCGCCGGACAGGGCTCTGGCTACACCTTC.

This chain links TRBV7-9 with TRBJ2-7; 7 positions match TRBD1. The CDR3 contains 14 residues. The ends lost 5 bases at V and 5 bases at J; junction bases unmatched: 9. Per germline, CDR1 SEHNR and CDR2 FQNEAQ (reference sequence). CDR3 coding DNA: TGTGCCAGCAGCATTACAGGGGAACACGACGAGCAGTACTTC. This sequence encodes CASSITGEHDEQYF.

Turning to this clone: At one end the junction does not follow the germline gene, possibly because of a read error. This rearrangement joins TRBV19 to TRBJ1-5; 7 nucleotides agree with TRBD1. Germline V gene data show CDR1 as LNHDA and CDR2 as SQIVND (reference sequence). The CDR3 is 13 amino acids. DNA of the CDR3: TGTGCCAGTAGTATCAGTGGACAGGCCCCGATGAATTTT. This gives the protein CASSISGQAPMNF.

This clone has more than one count but fewer than ten. The chain recombines TRBV20-1 with TRBJ1-1, with a tentative D call TRBD1 (6 bases). Trimming stripped 4 bases from V and 8 bases from J, with 11 bases between. The CDR3 length is 11 residues. CDR1 is DFQATT and CDR2 is SNEGSKA in the germline V gene (reference sequence). Here the CDR3 reads CSAKGTHEAFF. The CDR3 bases are TGCAGTGCTAAAGGGACACACGAAGCTTTCTTT.

V usage is TRBV2 and J usage is TRBJ1-5; TRBD1 matches 8 bases. The CDR3 sequence is 17 residues long. Trimming took 8 bases from V and 0 from J; bases not matched to a gene: 12. Germline lookup yields CDR1 SNHLY and CDR2 FYNNEI. This CDR3 is CASRDRGSTYSNQPQHF. The CDR3 nucleotides read TGTGCCAGCCGAGACAGGGGCTCCACCTATAGCAATCAGCCCCAGCATTTT.

This rearrangement joins TRBV28 to TRBJ1-4, with a possible D match to TRBD1 (5 bases). Germline assignment: CDR1 MDHEN and CDR2 SYDVKM. V lost 0 bases to trimming and J lost 6 bases, with 11 bases between them. The CDR3 runs to 15 residues. The CDR3 loop reads CASSLWGGNYEKLFF. The CDR3 bases are TGTGCCAGCAGTTTATGGGGGGGGAATTATGAAAAACTGTTTTTT.

In this sample, this clone turned up once. The chain has TRBV14 and TRBJ1-2; 7 nucleotides line up with TRBD1. Germline values: CDR1 SGHDN, CDR2 FVKESK. The junction had 10 bases not matched to a gene; V was cut back by 1 base and J by 2 bases. This CDR3 has 17 residues. DNA for the CDR3: TGTGCCAGCAGCCAAGGGACAGGCCGAGCCGCCAACTATGGCTACACCTTC. Its protein is CASSQGTGRAANYGYTF.

The V and J genes are TRBV7-2 and TRBJ2-7, with D unresolved. The CDR3 sequence is 15 residues long. Trimming stripped 5 bases from V and 0 bases from J, with 14 bases between. The germline V gene has CDR1 SGHTA and CDR2 FQGNSA. Here the CDR3 DNA reads TGTGCCAGCAGCACTTGGGCAGGAAACTCCTACGAGCAGTACTTC. Its translation: CASSTWAGNSYEQYF.

This rearrangement joins TRBV7-2 to TRBJ2-3, with a possible D match to TRBD2 (5 bases). The germline gives CDR1 SGHTA, CDR2 FQGNSA. V was clipped by 5 bases and J by 2 bases, with 14 bases between them. CDR3 length equals 15 residues. The CDR3 sequence: CASSLVKTITDTQYF. The CDR3 DNA reads as TGTGCCAGCAGCCTCGTGAAGACTATCACAGATACGCAGTATTTT.

This clone was found a few times. The V gene is TRBV5-4, the J gene TRBJ2-7; D unresolved. CDR1 and CDR2 from the germline V gene are SGHNT and YYREEE (reference sequence). This CDR3 has 11 amino acids. V was clipped by 3 bases and J by 2 bases, with 3 bases between them. As DNA, the CDR3 is TGTGCCAGCAGCTCTCCCTACGAGCAGTACTTC. It yields the protein CASSSPYEQYF.

The chain links TRBV7-2 to TRBJ2-2; tentatively, D is TRBD2 (6 bases). Trimming pared 5 bases from V and 5 bases from J, leaving 9 bases between. The CDR3 has 13 amino acids. Germline values: CDR1 SGHTA, CDR2 FQGNSA. In DNA form, the CDR3 reads TGTGCCAGCAGCCCGGAGGGGACCGGGGAGCTGTTTTTT. Its translation: CASSPEGTGELFF.

The table lists this clone with a few counts. The rearrangement links TRBV11-2 to TRBJ2-7; the match to TRBD1 covers 9 bases. The germline CDR1 and CDR2 sequences are SGHAT and FQNNGV. With V trimmed by 5 bases and J by 4 bases, 12 bases remained unmatched. The CDR3 contains 16 residues. The CDR3 region is CASSQPTGTGSYEQYF. As DNA, the CDR3 is TGTGCCAGCAGCCAACCTACAGGGACAGGGTCTTACGAGCAGTACTTC.

The chain employs TRBV29-1 and TRBJ2-7, with TRBD2 matching over 8 bases. Germline V gene data show CDR1 as SQVTM and CDR2 as ANQGSEA. This CDR3 contains 13 residues. The V gene end was trimmed by 5 bases and the J gene end by 3 bases; junction bases not matched to a gene: 6. CDR3 amino acids: CSVSSGGNYEQYF. Written as DNA, the CDR3 is TGCAGCGTTAGCAGCGGGGGTAACTACGAGCAGTACTTC.

This chain connects TRBV10-3 to TRBJ1-2, with D uncertain. The V and J ends lost 6 bases and 0 bases respectively, with 11 bases between them. The CDR3 covers 14 residues. CDR1 is ENHRY and CDR2 is SYGVKD in the germline V gene. The CDR3 nucleotides read TGTGCCATCAGCCACCGAATAGCTAACTATGGCTACACCTTC. Translated, it gives CAISHRIANYGYTF.

J is TRBJ2-3 and V is TRBV19; TRBD2 matches 7 bases. Germline loops: CDR1 LNHDA, CDR2 SQIVND (reference sequence). V was pared by 7 bases and J by 1 base, with 8 bases of the junction left unmatched. This CDR3 region has 15 residues. The chain's CDR3 is CASNEGRGGTDTQYF. The CDR3 nucleotides are TGTGCCAGTAACGAGGGACGGGGGGGCACAGATACGCAGTATTTT.

This chain uses TRBV28 with TRBJ1-2, with a tentative D call TRBD1 (6 bases). V lost 2 bases to trimming and J lost 0 bases, with 16 bases between them. Germline CDR1 MDHEN, CDR2 SYDVKM. This CDR3 region has 17 residues. The CDR3 reads CASSLSPQGHPNYGYTF. CDR3 DNA sequence: TGTGCCAGCAGTTTAAGCCCGCAGGGACATCCTAACTATGGCTACACCTTC.

This clone was seen a few times. The gene calls are TRBV5-1 and TRBJ1-5, with TRBD1 as a possible D gene (6 bases). The germline gives CDR1 SGHRS, CDR2 YFSETQ. The CDR3 length is 15 residues. V shed 0 bases and J shed 1 base, with 8 bases lying between them. CDR3 in amino acids: CASSLDRGSNQPQHF. The CDR3 nucleotides are TGCGCCAGCAGCTTGGATAGGGGGAGCAATCAGCCCCAGCATTTT.

The chain couples TRBV6-7 to TRBJ1-2; tentative D call: TRBD1 (5 bases). TRBV6-7 is treated as an ORF (open reading frame) with a function not yet certain. V was clipped by 7 bases and J by 3 bases, with 24 bases between them. CDR3 length: 17 amino acids. The DNA for the CDR3 is TGTGCCAGCACCCTAGAGGCGGCAGGGCCATACCACTATGGCTACACCTTC. Translated, it gives CASTLEAAGPYHYGYTF.

The chain has TRBV5-1 and TRBJ1-6; D ambiguous. Germline-derived CDR1 and CDR2 are SGHRS and YFSETQ. This CDR3 region has 14 residues. Trimming removed 4 bases from V and 7 bases from J, with 12 bases in between. CDR3 in amino acids: CASSPGWVNSPLHF. The CDR3 DNA follows: TGCGCCAGCAGCCCAGGATGGGTGAATTCACCCCTCCACTTT.

The chain employs TRBV7-2 and TRBJ2-5, with 8 bases lining up with TRBD2. Germline V gene data show CDR1 as SGHTA and CDR2 as FQGNSA. There are 16 residues in the CDR3. The ends lost 0 bases at V and 7 bases at J; junction bases unmatched: 10. The chain's CDR3 is CASSLAPRTSLGTQYF. The CDR3, as DNA: TGTGCCAGCAGCTTAGCCCCTCGGACTAGCCTAGGGACCCAGTACTTC. The full variable domain, with the rest looked up from reference TRBV7-2 and TRBJ2-5, is GAGVSQSPSNKVTEKGKDVELRCDPISGHTALYWYRQSLGQGLEFLIYFQGNSAPDKSGLPSDRFSAERTGGSVSTLTIQRTQQEDSAVYLCASSLAPRTSLGTQYFGPGTRLLVL.

Only one count was recorded for this clone. The chain employs TRBV20-1 and TRBJ2-5, with D maybe TRBD1 (6 bases). This CDR3 spans 11 amino acids. Trimming took off 6 bases at V and 9 bases at J, with 14 bases between the two ends. CDR1 DFQATT and CDR2 SNEGSKA come from the germline V gene (reference sequence). CDR3 nucleotides: TGCAGTGCGCCACAGGGAAAAGCCCAGTACTTC. It yields the protein CSAPQGKAQYF.